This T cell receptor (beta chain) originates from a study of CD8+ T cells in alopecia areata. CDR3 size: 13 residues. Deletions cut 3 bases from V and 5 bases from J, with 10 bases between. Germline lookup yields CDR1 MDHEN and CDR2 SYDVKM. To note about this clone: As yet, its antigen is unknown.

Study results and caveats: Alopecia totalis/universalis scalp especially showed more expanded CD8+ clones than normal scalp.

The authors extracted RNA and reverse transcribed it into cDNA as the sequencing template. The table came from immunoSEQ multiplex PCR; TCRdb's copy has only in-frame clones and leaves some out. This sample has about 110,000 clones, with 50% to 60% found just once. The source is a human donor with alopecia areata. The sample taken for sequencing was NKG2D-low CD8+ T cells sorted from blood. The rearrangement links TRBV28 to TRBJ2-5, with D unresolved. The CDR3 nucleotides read TGTGCCAGCAGTTTTATCAGAGCGGAGACCCAGTACTTC. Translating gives CASSFIRAETQYF. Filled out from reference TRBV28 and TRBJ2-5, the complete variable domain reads DVKVTQSSRYLVKRTGEKVFLECVQDMDHENMFWYRQDPGLGLRLIYFSYDVKMKEKGDIPEGYSVSREKKERFSLILESASTNQTSMYLCASSFIRAETQYFGPGTRLLVL.